These 28 T cell receptor beta chains came from one sample sequenced in a study of T cells in Graves' hyperthyroidism and ophthalmopathy. There were TCR beta CDR3 regions amplified from RNA transcripts. HTBI primers were employed in a first-round RT-PCR of the TCR CDR3. Each CDR3 protein is one row after TCRdb ran MiXCR on the multiplex PCR reads. The table has hundreds of thousands of distinct CDR3 sequences, roughly 13% seen once. The sequenced sample consisted of blood. The origin of the receptors is a man aged 45-65 years with Graves' ophthalmopathy.

This clonotype was recorded at least ten times. CDR3 amino acids: CASSLSYPQIQETQYF. In DNA, the CDR3 is TGTGCCAGCAGCTTATCCTACCCCCAAATACAAGAGACCCAGTACTTC. The chain employs TRBV11-2 and TRBJ2-5; D ambiguous. V gave up 2 bases and J gave up 2 bases, with 15 bases separating them. This CDR3 comprises 16 residues. Germline loops: CDR1 SGHAT, CDR2 FQNNGV.

The sample holds many counts of this clonotype. This chain links TRBV30 with TRBJ2-1; 8 bases agree with TRBD2. The CDR3 is 15 residues long. V lost 4 bases and J lost 3; bases outside the gene matches: 8. From germline, CDR1 is GTSNPN and CDR2 SVGIG (reference sequence). CDR3 nucleotides: TGTGCCTGGACCGACTTCAGCGGGAGCTACAATGAGCAGTTCTTC. Translated: CAWTDFSGSYNEQFF.

This clonotype came up many times. The J gene is TRBJ2-7, the V gene TRBV6-2 or TRBV6-3; 10 bases align to TRBD2. CDR1 and CDR2 (germline): MNHEY, SVGEGT. V shed 9 bases and J 3 bases; nucleotides not matched to a gene: 14. CDR3 length equals 16 residues. The DNA for the CDR3 is TGTGCCAGGAAAGGGGCGAGCGGGAGGGCCAACTACGAGCAGTACTTC. As protein: CARKGASGRANYEQYF.

In its sample, this clonotype was seen many times. The chain's CDR3 is CASSGPGLKLFF. DNA for the CDR3: TGTGCCAGCAGCGGTCCGGGACTCAAACTGTTTTTT. This sequence joins TRBV2 and TRBJ1-4; D perhaps matches TRBD1 (5 bases). Germline CDR1 is SNHLY and CDR2 is FYNNEI. The CDR3 length is 12 residues. V was cut by 6 bases and J by 11 bases, with 13 bases left in between.

This chain joins TRBV7-3 and TRBJ2-2, with 7 bases matching TRBD2. The V segment lost 5 bases and the J segment 1 base; nucleotides outside the gene matches: 4. Germline assignment: CDR1 SGHTA and CDR2 FQGTGA. The CDR3 contains 15 residues. CDR3 in DNA: TGTGCCAGCAGCCCTAGCGGATTGAACACCGGGGAGCTGTTTTTT. Translating gives CASSPSGLNTGELFF.

This clonotype was detected ten times or more. The V gene is TRBV5-1, the J gene TRBJ2-3; D remains unclear. CDR1 is SGHRS and CDR2 is YFSETQ in the germline V gene. V gave up 0 bases and J gave up 2 bases, with 7 bases separating them. The CDR3 has 14 amino acids. The CDR3 DNA sequence: TGCGCCAGCAGCTTGGTACGGTTCACAGATACGCAGTATTTT. Translated: CASSLVRFTDTQYF.

This clonotype was recorded at least ten times. CDR3 sequence: CASSGTGSGETQYF. Here the CDR3 DNA reads TGTGCCAGCAGTGGGACAGGGTCAGGGGAGACCCAGTACTTC. V gene TRBV2 combines with J gene TRBJ2-5; 8 bases align to TRBD1. Germline CDR1 is SNHLY and CDR2 is FYNNEI. The CDR3 sequence is 14 residues long. V dropped 4 bases and J dropped 5; count of bases not matched to a gene: 6.

This chain links TRBV6-1 with TRBJ1-1; no reliable D call. This CDR3 region has 13 residues. V was trimmed by 2 bases and J by 7 bases, leaving 11 bases between them. Germline V gene lookup returns CDR1 MNHNS and CDR2 SASEGT. CDR3 in DNA: TGTGCCAGCAGTGAATCACCAGCCGATGAAGCTTTCTTT. Translated, it gives CASSESPADEAFF.

This clonotype has a count of ten or more. The V call is TRBV28, the J call TRBJ1-2; D remains unclear. The germline CDR1 and CDR2 sequences are MDHEN and SYDVKM. The V and J ends lost 2 bases and 5 bases respectively, with 15 bases between them. The CDR3 totals 15 residues. The CDR3 spells CASSLGLGASYGYTF. Here the CDR3 DNA reads TGTGCCAGCAGTTTAGGACTGGGTGCCTCGTATGGCTACACCTTC.

This clonotype was detected many times. The rearrangement joins TRBV27 to TRBJ2-1, with TRBD2 identical over 7 bases. The J segment lost 0 bases and the V segment lost 1 base, leaving 3 bases of the junction unmatched. CDR3 length: 16 amino acids. Germline V gives CDR1 MNHEY, CDR2 SMNVEV (reference sequence). Written as DNA, the CDR3 is TGTGCCAGCAGTTTATACGGGGGGAGCTCCTACAATGAGCAGTTCTTC. It encodes CASSLYGGSSYNEQFF.

This clonotype came up many times. The chain joins TRBV4-2 to TRBJ2-7, with 7 bases identical to TRBD1. Germline CDR1 is LGHNA and CDR2 is YNFKEQ. With V trimmed by 0 bases and J by 2 bases, 4 bases remained unmatched. This CDR3 has 15 amino acids. The CDR3 spells CASSQEWQGAYEQYF. For the CDR3, the DNA is TGTGCCAGCAGCCAAGAGTGGCAGGGGGCCTACGAGCAGTACTTC.

The rearrangement uses TRBV10-2 and TRBJ2-3, with 8 bases aligning to TRBD2. V trimming: 3 bases; J trimming: 2 bases; junction bases outside the gene matches: 7. This CDR3 spans 16 amino acids. Germline values: CDR1 WSHSY, CDR2 SAAADI. The CDR3 DNA reads TGCGCCAGCAGTGACCTTGGACTAGCTCCCACAGATACGCAGTATTTT. Translated, it gives CASSDLGLAPTDTQYF.

This clonotype was observed many times. The J gene is TRBJ2-1, the V gene TRBV9; TRBD1 agrees at 9 bases. This CDR3 comprises 15 residues. Trimming took 2 bases from V and 8 from J; bases not matched to a gene: 8. Germline CDR1 reads SGDLS; CDR2 reads YYNGEE. This chain's CDR3 is CASSVRDRADDEQFF. The CDR3 DNA follows: TGTGCCAGCAGCGTCCGGGACAGGGCGGATGATGAGCAGTTCTTC.

This sequence joins TRBV29-1 and TRBJ1-2, with D unclear. In germline, CDR1 is SQVTM, CDR2 ANQGSEA. V gave up 7 bases and J gave up 8 bases, with 17 bases separating them. The CDR3 sequence is 12 residues long. This chain's CDR3 is CSANPGEEGYTF. The CDR3 region has the DNA TGCAGCGCCAACCCTGGGGAGGAGGGCTACACCTTC.

This clonotype was recorded many times. V is TRBV7-9 and J is TRBJ1-1, with a tentative D call TRBD1 (6 bases). Trimming took off 5 bases at V and 5 bases at J, with 27 bases between the two ends. This CDR3 is built from 18 residues. Germline-derived CDR1 and CDR2 are SEHNR and FQNEAQ (reference sequence). The CDR3 loop reads CASSGTSRRKLTGTEAFF. The DNA for the CDR3 is TGTGCCAGCAGCGGAACTAGCCGCAGAAAATTAACAGGGACTGAAGCTTTCTTT.

This clonotype came up many times. The chain couples TRBV12-3 or TRBV12-4 to TRBJ2-7; possibly TRBD1 for D (6 bases). The CDR3 runs 12 residues. The germline V and J ends were trimmed by 6 bases and 7 bases, with 13 bases remaining between them. For the CDR3, the DNA is TGTGCCAGCAGCCAGACAGGTTATGAGCAGTACTTC. Protein product: CASSQTGYEQYF.

This clonotype came up many times. The chain recombines TRBV20-1 with TRBJ2-7; D ambiguous. This CDR3 comprises 14 residues. V dropped 0 bases and J dropped 0 bases, with 9 bases sitting between them. CDR1 is DFQATT and CDR2 is SNEGSKA in the germline V gene (reference sequence). The CDR3 DNA follows: TGCAGTGCTAGAGAGCTCCATGTCTCCTACGAGCAGTACTTC. Residues: CSARELHVSYEQYF.

This chain uses TRBV30 with TRBJ2-5; 8 bases are shared with TRBD2. The CDR3 consists of 14 residues. After removal of 5 bases from V and 5 bases from J, the junction contained 10 bases not matched to a gene. Germline V CDR1 and CDR2: GTSNPN, SVGIG (reference sequence). CDR3 region: CAWGSGSIGETQYF. CDR3 coding DNA: TGTGCCTGGGGGAGCGGGAGTATCGGTGAGACCCAGTACTTC.

This clonotype showed up many times. This chain uses TRBV7-2 with TRBJ2-3; TRBD1 might be the D (6 bases). The germline V gene encodes CDR1 SGHTA and CDR2 FQGNSA. Trimming took 6 bases from V and 5 from J, leaving 12 bases between them. The CDR3 extends over 13 amino acids. CDR3 region: CASSVGTKDTQYF. The CDR3 nucleotides read TGTGCCAGCAGTGTAGGGACAAAAGATACGCAGTATTTT.

The chain links TRBV5-1 to TRBJ2-3; D might be TRBD1 (5 bases). Per the germline V gene, CDR1 is SGHRS and CDR2 is YFSETQ. The CDR3 spans 14 residues. V lost 4 bases and J lost 3, with 12 bases in between. The CDR3 is CASSQWGQTDTQYF. The CDR3 DNA follows: TGCGCCAGCAGCCAATGGGGCCAAACAGATACGCAGTATTTT.

In this sample, this clonotype turned up many times. This chain joins TRBV6-1 and TRBJ2-5; D unclear. The CDR3 spans 12 residues. Germline lookup yields CDR1 MNHNS and CDR2 SASEGT. The V end lost 2 bases, the J end lost 6 bases, and 7 bases lay between the germline ends. CDR3 nucleotides: TGTGCCAGCAGTGAAAGGGAAAAGACCCAGTACTTC. It specifies CASSEREKTQYF.

This clonotype has just a few counts. The rearrangement uses TRBV13 and TRBJ2-7, with D possibly being TRBD2 (6 bases). The V end was cut by 5 bases, the J end by 0 bases, with 14 bases between. From germline, CDR1 is PRHDT and CDR2 FYEKMQ (reference sequence). This CDR3 has 15 residues. The DNA for the CDR3 is TGTGCCAGCAGCCCCCCCGGGAGTGGCTCCTACGAGCAGTACTTC. It specifies CASSPPGSGSYEQYF.

This clonotype showed up many times. CDR3 DNA: TGTGCCTGGCAAGGGACAGACGGATCACCCCTCCACTTT. Translated: CAWQGTDGSPLHF. The rearrangement joins TRBV30 to TRBJ1-6; 7 nucleotides agree with TRBD1. Trimming at V came to 5 bases and at J to 10 bases, leaving 8 bases not matched to a gene. The V gene's germline CDR1 is GTSNPN and CDR2 SVGIG (reference sequence). The CDR3 sequence is 13 residues long.

In nucleotides, the CDR3 is TGTGCCAGCAGGCCCGGGACTAGCGACTACAATGAGCAGTTCTTC. Its translation is CASRPGTSDYNEQFF. The chain carries TRBV7-2 and TRBJ2-1, with 10 nucleotides matching TRBD2. The CDR3 has 15 residues. CDR1 and CDR2 from the germline V gene are SGHTA and FQGNSA. V shed 6 bases, J shed 3 bases, and the junction held 5 bases outside the gene matches.

This clonotype was picked up many times. The V call is TRBV7-9, the J call TRBJ2-7, with 7 nucleotides matching TRBD1. Germline V gene sequence: CDR1 SEHNR, CDR2 FQNEAQ (reference sequence). With V trimmed by 2 bases and J by 7 bases, 11 bases remained unmatched. The CDR3 loop spans 15 amino acids. CDR3 bases: TGTGCCAGCAGCTTACCCGGGACAGTCCCTTCGGAGCAGTACTTC. This sequence encodes CASSLPGTVPSEQYF. Variable domain in full (rest from reference TRBV7-9 and TRBJ2-7): DTGVSQNPRHKITKRGQNVTFRCDPISEHNRLYWYRQTLGQGPEFLTYFQNEAQLEKSRLLSDRFSAERPKGSFSTLEIQRTEQGDSAMYLCASSLPGTVPSEQYFGPGTRLTVT.

In the case of this clonotype: The junction departs from germline at one end; a sequencing error may be responsible. The CDR3 reads CAGRREDTDTQYF. CDR3 coding DNA: TGTGCCGGCAGGCGGGAGGACACAGATACGCAGTATTTT. This rearrangement joins TRBV12-3 or TRBV12-4 to TRBJ2-3; 8 bases map to TRBD2. The CDR3 runs to 13 residues.

This clonotype was detected many times. The chain carries TRBV25-1 and TRBJ2-1, with TRBD2 as a possible D gene (5 bases). CDR1 and CDR2 from the germline V gene are MGHDK and SYGVNS. The CDR3 runs 18 residues. Trimming stripped 4 bases from V and 10 bases from J, with 29 bases between. The CDR3 protein is CASSGPLPPADATREQFF. The CDR3 DNA reads as TGTGCCAGCAGTGGTCCCCTCCCTCCAGCGGATGCCACCAGGGAGCAGTTCTTC.

The rearrangement links TRBV29-1 to TRBJ1-1; possibly TRBD1 for D (6 bases). CDR1 is SQVTM and CDR2 is ANQGSEA in the germline V gene. V shed 3 bases and J shed 6 bases, with 11 bases lying between them. The CDR3 has 12 residues. The CDR3 sequence: CSVDSRGAEAFF. CDR3 bases: TGCAGCGTTGATTCAAGGGGGGCTGAAGCTTTCTTT.